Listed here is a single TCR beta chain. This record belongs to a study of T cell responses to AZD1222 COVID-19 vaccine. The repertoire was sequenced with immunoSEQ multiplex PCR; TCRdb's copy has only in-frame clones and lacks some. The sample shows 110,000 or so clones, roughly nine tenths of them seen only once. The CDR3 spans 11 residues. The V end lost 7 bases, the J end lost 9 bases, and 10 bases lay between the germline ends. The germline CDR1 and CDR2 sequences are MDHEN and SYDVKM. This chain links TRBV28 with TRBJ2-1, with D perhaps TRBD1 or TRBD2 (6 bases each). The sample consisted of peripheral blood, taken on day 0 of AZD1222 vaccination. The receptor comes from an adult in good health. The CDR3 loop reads CASIGGTEQFF. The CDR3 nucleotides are TGTGCCAGCATCGGGGGCACTGAGCAGTTCTTC.